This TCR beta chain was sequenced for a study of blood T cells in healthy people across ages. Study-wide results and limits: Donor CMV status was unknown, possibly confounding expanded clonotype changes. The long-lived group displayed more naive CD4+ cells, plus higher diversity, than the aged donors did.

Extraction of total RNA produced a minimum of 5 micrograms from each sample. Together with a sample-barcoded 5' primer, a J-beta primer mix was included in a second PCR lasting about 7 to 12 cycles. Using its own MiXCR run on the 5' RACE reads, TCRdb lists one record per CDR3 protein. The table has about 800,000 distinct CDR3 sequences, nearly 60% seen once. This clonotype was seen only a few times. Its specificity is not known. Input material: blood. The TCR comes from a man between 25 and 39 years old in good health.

The CDR3 DNA reads TGCGCCAGCAGCCAAGATAGGGACACGGAGCAGTTCTTC. This translates into CASSQDRDTEQFF. This rearrangement joins TRBV4-3 to TRBJ2-1; a possible D gene is TRBD1 (6 bases). The CDR3 runs to 13 residues. The germline V gene has CDR1 LGHNA and CDR2 YSLEER. Trimming shortened V by 0 bases and J by 10 bases, and 10 bases separated the two germline ends.